This record concerns one TCR beta chain sequence. The CDR3 sequence is 15 residues long. Trimming removed 1 base from V and 6 bases from J, with 15 bases in between. The V gene's germline CDR1 is SGHAT and CDR2 FQNNGV. Recruitment covered about two dozen US areas and drew participants whose ages spanned roughly 18 to 90 years. This record comes from a study of blood T cell repertoires in COVID-19. Study information: COVID-19 samples collected from the United States, Italy and Spain covered acute and convalescent phases. In each case, the material was cDNA or gDNA derived from T cells, B-cell-depleted T cells, or PBMCs.

Study processing details: Scientists estimated how many nucleated cells there were by amplifying reference gene primers. Produced via immunoSEQ multiplex PCR; TCRdb's table is partial and in-frame only. That table supplies the V and J calls and clone size; D and trimming were determined from the DNA. The data show about 280,000 clones, nearly 90% seen once. Sequencing was done on a sample of PBMCs or T cells enriched from blood (not recorded which). The rearrangement uses TRBV11-2 and TRBJ2-5; D gene unclear. This TCR was recovered from a woman aged 55-69 years who had recovered from COVID-19. This CDR3 reads CASSLGGSLDKTQYF. Here the CDR3 DNA reads TGTGCCAGCAGCTTAGGAGGCAGTCTCGATAAGACCCAGTACTTC. Based on the CDR3 plus reference TRBV11-2 and TRBJ2-5, the full variable domain is EAGVAQSPRYKIIEKRQSVAFWCNPISGHATLYWYQQILGQGPKLLIQFQNNGVVDDSQLPKDRFSAERLKGVDSTLKIQPAKLEDSAVYLCASSLGGSLDKTQYFGPGTRLLVL.